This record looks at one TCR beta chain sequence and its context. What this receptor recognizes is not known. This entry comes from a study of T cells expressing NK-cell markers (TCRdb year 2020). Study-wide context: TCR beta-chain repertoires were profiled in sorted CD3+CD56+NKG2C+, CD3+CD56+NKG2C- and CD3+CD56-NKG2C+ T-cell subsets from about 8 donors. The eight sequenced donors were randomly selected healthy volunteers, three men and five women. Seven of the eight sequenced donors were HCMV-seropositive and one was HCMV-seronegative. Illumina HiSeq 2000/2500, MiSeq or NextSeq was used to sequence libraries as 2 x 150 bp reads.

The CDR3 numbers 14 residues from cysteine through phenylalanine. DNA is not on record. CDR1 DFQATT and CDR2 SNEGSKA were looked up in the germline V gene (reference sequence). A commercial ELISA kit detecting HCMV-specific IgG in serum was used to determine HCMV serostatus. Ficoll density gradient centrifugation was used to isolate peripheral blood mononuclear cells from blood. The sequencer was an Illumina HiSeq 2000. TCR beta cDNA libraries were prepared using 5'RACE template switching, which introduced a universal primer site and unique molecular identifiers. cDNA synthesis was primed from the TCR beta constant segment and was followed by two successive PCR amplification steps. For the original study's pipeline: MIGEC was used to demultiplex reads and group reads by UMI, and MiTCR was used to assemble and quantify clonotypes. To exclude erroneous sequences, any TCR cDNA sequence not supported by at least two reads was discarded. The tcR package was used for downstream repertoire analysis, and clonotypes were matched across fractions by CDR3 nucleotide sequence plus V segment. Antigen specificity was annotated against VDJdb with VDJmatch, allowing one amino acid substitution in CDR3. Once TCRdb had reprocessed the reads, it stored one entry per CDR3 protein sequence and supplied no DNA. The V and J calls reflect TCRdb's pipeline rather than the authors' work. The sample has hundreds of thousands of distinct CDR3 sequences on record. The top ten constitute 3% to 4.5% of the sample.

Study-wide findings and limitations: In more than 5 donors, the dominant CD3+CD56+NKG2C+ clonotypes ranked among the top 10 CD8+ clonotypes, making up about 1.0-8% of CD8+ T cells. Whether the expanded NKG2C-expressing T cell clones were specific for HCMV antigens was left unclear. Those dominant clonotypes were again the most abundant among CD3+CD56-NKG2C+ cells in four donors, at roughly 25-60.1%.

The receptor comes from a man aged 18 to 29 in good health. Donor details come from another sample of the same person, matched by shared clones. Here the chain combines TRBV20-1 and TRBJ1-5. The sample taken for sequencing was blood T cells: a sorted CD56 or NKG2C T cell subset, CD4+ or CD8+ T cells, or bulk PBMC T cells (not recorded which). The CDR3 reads CSALVGAQNQPQHF.